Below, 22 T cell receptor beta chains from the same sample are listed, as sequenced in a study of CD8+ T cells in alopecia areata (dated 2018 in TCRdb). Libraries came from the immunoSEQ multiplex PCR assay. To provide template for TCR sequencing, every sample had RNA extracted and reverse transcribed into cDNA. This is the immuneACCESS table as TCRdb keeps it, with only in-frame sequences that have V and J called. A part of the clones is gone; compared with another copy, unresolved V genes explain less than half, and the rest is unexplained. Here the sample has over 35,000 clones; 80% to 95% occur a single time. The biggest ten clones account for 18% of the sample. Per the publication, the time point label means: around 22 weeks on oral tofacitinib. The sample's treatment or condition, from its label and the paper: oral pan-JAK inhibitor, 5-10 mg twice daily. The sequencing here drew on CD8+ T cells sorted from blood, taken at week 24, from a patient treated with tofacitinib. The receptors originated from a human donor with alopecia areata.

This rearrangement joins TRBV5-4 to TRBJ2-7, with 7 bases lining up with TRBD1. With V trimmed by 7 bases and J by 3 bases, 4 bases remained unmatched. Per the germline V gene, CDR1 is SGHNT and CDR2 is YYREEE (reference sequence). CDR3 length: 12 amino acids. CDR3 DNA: TGTGCCAGCGGCCGGACAGGCTACGAGCAGTACTTC. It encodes CASGRTGYEQYF.

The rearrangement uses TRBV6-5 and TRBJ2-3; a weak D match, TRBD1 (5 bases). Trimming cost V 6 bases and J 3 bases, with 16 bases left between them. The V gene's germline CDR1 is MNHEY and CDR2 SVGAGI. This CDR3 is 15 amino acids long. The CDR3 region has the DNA TGTGCCAGCAGCACTCCTACGCAGGGTACAGATACGCAGTATTTT. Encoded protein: CASSTPTQGTDTQYF.

CDR3 sequence (DNA): TGTGCCAGCAGCTCATCGAGGGAAGGGGGCGAGCAGTACTTC. This gives the protein CASSSSREGGEQYF. The V and J genes are TRBV7-9 and TRBJ2-7; TRBD1 is a possible D gene (6 bases). The germline V gene has CDR1 SEHNR and CDR2 FQNEAQ (reference sequence). V was cut by 4 bases and J by 6 bases, with 16 bases left in between. This CDR3 is built from 14 residues.

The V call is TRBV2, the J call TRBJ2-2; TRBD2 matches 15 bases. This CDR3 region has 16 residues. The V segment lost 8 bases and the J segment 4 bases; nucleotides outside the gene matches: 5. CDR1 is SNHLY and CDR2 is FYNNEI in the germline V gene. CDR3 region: CASWTSGGDTTGELFF. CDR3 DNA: TGTGCCAGCTGGACTAGCGGGGGGGATACCACCGGGGAGCTGTTTTTT.

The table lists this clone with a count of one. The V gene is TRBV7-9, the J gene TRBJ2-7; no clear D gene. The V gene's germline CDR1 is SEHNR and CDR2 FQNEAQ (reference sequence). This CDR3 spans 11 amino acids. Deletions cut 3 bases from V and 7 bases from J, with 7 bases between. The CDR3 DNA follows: TGTGCCAGCAGCTTCCGTGGGGAGCAGTACTTC. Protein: CASSFRGEQYF.

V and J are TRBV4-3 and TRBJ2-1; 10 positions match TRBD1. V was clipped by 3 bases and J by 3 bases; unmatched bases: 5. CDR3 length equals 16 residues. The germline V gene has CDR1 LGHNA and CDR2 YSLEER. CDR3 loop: CASSQTGTGDYNEQFF. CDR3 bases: TGCGCCAGCAGCCAGACCGGGACAGGGGACTACAATGAGCAGTTCTTC.

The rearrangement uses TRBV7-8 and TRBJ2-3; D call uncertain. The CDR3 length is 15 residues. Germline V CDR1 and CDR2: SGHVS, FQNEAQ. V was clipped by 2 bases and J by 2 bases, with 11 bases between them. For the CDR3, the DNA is TGTGCCAGCAGCTTATTGGACGCACTCACAGATACGCAGTATTTT. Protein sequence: CASSLLDALTDTQYF. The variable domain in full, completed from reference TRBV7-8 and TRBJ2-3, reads GAGVSQSPRYKVAKRGQDVALRCDPISGHVSLFWYQQALGQGPEFLTYFQNEAQLDKSGLPSDRFFAERPEGSVSTLKIQRTQQEDSAVYLCASSLLDALTDTQYFGPGTRLTVL.

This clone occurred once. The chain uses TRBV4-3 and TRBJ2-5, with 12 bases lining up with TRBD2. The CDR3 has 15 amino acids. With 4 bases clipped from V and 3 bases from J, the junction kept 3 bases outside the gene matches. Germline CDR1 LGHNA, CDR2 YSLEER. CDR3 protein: CASSPGLAGKETQYF. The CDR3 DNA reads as TGCGCCAGCAGCCCCGGACTAGCGGGGAAAGAGACCCAGTACTTC.

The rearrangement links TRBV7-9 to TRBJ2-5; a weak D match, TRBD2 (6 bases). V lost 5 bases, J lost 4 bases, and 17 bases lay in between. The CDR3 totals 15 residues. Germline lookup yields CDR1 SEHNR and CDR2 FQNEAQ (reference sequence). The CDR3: CASSEPRLVGETQYF. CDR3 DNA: TGTGCCAGCAGCGAACCCCGACTAGTAGGAGAGACCCAGTACTTC.

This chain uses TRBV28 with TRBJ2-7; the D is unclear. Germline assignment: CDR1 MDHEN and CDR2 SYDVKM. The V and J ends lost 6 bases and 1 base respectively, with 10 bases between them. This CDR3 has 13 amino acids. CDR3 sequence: CASRNKKSYEQYF. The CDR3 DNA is TGTGCCAGCAGAAACAAGAAATCCTACGAGCAGTACTTC.

The CDR3 nucleotides read TGTGCCACCAGCAGAGATTGGTCAGATACGCAGTATTTT. Protein sequence: CATSRDWSDTQYF. V and J are TRBV15 and TRBJ2-3; D ambiguous. The CDR3 totals 13 residues. Trimming took 0 bases from V and 4 from J, leaving 5 bases between them. Germline CDR1 and CDR2: LNHNV and YYDKDF (reference sequence).

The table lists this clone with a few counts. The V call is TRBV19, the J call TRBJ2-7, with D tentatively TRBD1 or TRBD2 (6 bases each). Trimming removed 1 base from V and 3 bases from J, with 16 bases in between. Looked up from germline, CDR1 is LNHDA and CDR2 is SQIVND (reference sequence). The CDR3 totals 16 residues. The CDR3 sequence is CASSIAGAADYYEQYF. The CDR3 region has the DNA TGTGCCAGTAGTATAGCAGGGGCCGCGGACTACTACGAGCAGTACTTC.

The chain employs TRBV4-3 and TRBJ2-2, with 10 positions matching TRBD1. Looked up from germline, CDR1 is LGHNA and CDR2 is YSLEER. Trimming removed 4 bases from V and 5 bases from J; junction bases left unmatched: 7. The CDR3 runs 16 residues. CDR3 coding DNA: TGCGCCAGCAGCCGCGTCCGGGACAGGGGAACCGGGGAGCTGTTTTTT. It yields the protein CASSRVRDRGTGELFF.

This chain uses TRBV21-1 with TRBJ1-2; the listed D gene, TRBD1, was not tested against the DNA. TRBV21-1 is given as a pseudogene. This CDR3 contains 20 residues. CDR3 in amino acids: CASSKKPPSGQGLANYGYTF. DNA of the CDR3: TGTGCCAGCAGCAAAAAACCCCCTTCGGGACAGGGGTTAGCTAACTATGGCTACACCTTC.

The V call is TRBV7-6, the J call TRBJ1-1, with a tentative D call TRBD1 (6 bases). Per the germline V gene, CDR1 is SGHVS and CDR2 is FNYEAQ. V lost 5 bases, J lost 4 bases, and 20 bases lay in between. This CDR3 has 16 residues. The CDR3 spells CASSQSRDTIGTEAFF. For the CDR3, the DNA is TGTGCCAGCAGCCAGTCCCGGGACACGATCGGCACTGAAGCTTTCTTT. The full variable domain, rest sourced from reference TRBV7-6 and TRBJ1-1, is GAGVSQSPRYKVTKRGQDVALRCDPISGHVSLYWYRQALGQGPEFLTYFNYEAQQDKSGLPNDRFSAERPEGSISTLTIQRTEQRDSAMYRCASSQSRDTIGTEAFFGQGTRLTVV.

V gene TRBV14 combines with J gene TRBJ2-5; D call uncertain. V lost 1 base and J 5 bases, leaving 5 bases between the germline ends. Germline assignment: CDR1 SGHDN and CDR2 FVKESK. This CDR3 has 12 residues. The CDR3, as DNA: TGTGCCAGCAGCCAAGCGGAGGAGACCCAGTACTTC. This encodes CASSQAEETQYF.

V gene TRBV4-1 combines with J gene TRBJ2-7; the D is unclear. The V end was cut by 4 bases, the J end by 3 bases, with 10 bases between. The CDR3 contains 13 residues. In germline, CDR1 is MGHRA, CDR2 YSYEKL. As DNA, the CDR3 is TGCGCCAGCAGCCCGCTGGACGGCTACGAGCAGTACTTC. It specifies CASSPLDGYEQYF.

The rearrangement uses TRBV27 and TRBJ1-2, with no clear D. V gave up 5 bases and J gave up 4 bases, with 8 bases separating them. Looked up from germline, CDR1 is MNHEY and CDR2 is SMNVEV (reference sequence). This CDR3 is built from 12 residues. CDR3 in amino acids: CASSDHPYGYTF. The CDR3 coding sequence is TGTGCCAGCAGTGACCACCCCTATGGCTACACCTTC.

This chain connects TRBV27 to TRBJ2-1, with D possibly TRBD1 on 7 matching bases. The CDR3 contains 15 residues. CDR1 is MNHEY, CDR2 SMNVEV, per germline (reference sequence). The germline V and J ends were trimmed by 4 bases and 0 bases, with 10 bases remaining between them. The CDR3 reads CASSYRGGSYNEQFF. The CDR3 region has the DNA TGTGCCAGCAGTTACAGGGGAGGCTCCTACAATGAGCAGTTCTTC.

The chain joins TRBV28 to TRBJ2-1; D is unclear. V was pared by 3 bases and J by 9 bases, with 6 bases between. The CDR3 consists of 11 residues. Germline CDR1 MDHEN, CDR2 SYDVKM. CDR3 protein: CASSFLSEQFF. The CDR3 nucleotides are TGTGCCAGCAGTTTCCTCAGTGAGCAGTTCTTC.

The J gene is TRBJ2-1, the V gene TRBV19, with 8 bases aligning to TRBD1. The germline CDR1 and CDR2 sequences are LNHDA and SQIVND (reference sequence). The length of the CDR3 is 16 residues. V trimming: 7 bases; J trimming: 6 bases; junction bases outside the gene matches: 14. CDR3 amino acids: CASIVPCDRGPNEQFF. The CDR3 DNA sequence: TGTGCCAGTATTGTCCCTTGCGACAGGGGCCCCAATGAGCAGTTCTTC.

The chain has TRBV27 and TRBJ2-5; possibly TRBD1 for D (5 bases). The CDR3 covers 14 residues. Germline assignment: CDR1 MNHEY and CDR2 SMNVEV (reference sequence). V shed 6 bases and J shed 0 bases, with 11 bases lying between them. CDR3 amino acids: CASSADSDQETQYF. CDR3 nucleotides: TGTGCCAGCAGCGCCGACAGCGACCAAGAGACCCAGTACTTC.